This is a list of T cell receptor beta chains from one sample in a study of regulatory T cells in long-lasting Graves disease. Via MiXCR, TCRdb re-called the multiplex PCR reads, giving one row per CDR3 protein. The repertoire holds around 480,000 distinct CDR3 sequences, with around 16% as singletons. The same specimen was also included in a second study, on T cells in Graves' hyperthyroidism and ophthalmopathy.

The source was peripheral blood mononuclear cells (PBMCs), collected at new diagnosis, from a patient treated with antithyroid drugs. Receptors originate from a woman aged 35 to 60 with Graves disease. Each CDR3 is given with its conserved first and last residue. D genes are given only for firm matches. Rows may omit the clone size; those that give it use once, few, many or a size class.

length: 15; J: TRBJ1-3; size: NA; D: NA; V: TRBV19; CDR3: CASIEGGATGNTIYF; DNA: TGTGCCAGTATCGAGGGGGGAGCCACTGGAAACACCATATATTTT
length: 11; J: TRBJ1-1; size: many; D: NA; V: TRBV2; CDR3: CASRGAWKAFF; DNA: TGTGCCAGCAGGGGGGCTTGGAAAGCTTTCTTT
length: 13; J: TRBJ1-2; size: few; D: NA; V: TRBV24-1; CDR3: CATSAPGGIGYTF; DNA: TGTGCCACCAGTGCGCCGGGAGGGATCGGCTACACCTTC
length: 14; J: TRBJ1-1; size: many; D: NA; V: TRBV3-1; CDR3: CASSLGQRNTEAFF; DNA: TGTGCCAGCAGCCTTGGACAGAGGAACACTGAAGCTTTCTTT
length: 15; J: TRBJ2-2; size: many; D: NA; V: TRBV12-3/TRBV12-4; CDR3: CASSFAGVNTGELFF; DNA: TGTGCCAGCAGTTTTGCAGGGGTGAACACCGGGGAGCTGTTTTTT
length: 14; J: TRBJ2-1; size: many; D: NA; V: TRBV12-3/TRBV12-4; CDR3: CASSSRYRVDEQFF; DNA: TGTGCCAGCAGTTCAAGGTACAGGGTTGATGAGCAGTTCTTC
length: 19; J: TRBJ1-2; size: few; D: TRBD1; V: TRBV7-8; CDR3: CASSLDAYRGQEANYGYTF; DNA: TGTGCCAGCAGCTTGGACGCCTACCGGGGACAGGAAGCTAACTATGGCTACACCTTC
length: 12; J: TRBJ1-1; size: many; D: TRBD1; V: TRBV30; CDR3: CAWGQGRTEAFF; DNA: TGTGCCTGGGGACAGGGACGCACTGAAGCTTTCTTT
length: 18; J: TRBJ1-1; size: NA; D: NA; V: TRBV11-2; CDR3: CASSLGVGALTFNTEAFF; DNA: TGTGCCAGCAGCTTAGGAGTAGGGGCGCTGACTTTTAACACTGAAGCTTTCTTT
length: 13; J: TRBJ1-4; size: few; D: NA; V: TRBV7-3; CDR3: CASSWGPNEKLFF; DNA: TGTGCCAGCAGCTGGGGCCCTAATGAAAAACTGTTTTTT
length: 15; J: TRBJ2-2; size: NA; D: TRBD1; V: TRBV7-8; CDR3: CASSLTGQSTGELFF; DNA: TGTGCCAGCAGCTTAACGGGACAGAGCACCGGGGAGCTGTTTTTT
length: 16; J: TRBJ2-1; size: NA; D: TRBD2; V: TRBV5-5; CDR3: CASSNDRLANYNEQFF; DNA: TGTGCCAGCAGCAATGACCGACTAGCAAACTACAATGAGCAGTTCTTC
length: 15; J: TRBJ1-5; size: many; D: NA; V: TRBV2; CDR3: CASTQGGVNNQPQHF; DNA: TGTGCCAGCACCCAAGGGGGAGTAAACAATCAGCCCCAGCATTTT
length: 14; J: TRBJ1-5; size: NA; D: TRBD1; V: TRBV19; CDR3: CASSIGQGDQPQHF; DNA: TGTGCCAGTAGTATCGGACAGGGCGATCAGCCCCAGCATTTT
length: 11; J: TRBJ1-2; size: NA; D: TRBD1; V: TRBV29-1; CDR3: CSIGQGEGYTF; DNA: TGCAGCATAGGACAGGGAGAAGGCTACACCTTC
length: 14; J: TRBJ2-1; size: few; D: TRBD1; V: TRBV6-1; CDR3: CASKIVGQNNEQFF; DNA: TGTGCCAGCAAAATCGTGGGACAGAACAATGAGCAGTTCTTC
length: 14; J: TRBJ2-1; size: many; D: TRBD1; V: TRBV5-1; CDR3: CASSRDSIYNEQFF; DNA: TGCGCCAGCAGCCGGGACAGTATTTACAATGAGCAGTTCTTC
length: 14; J: TRBJ1-1; size: NA; D: NA; V: TRBV10-3; CDR3: CAISDGGSHTEAFF; DNA: TGTGCCATCAGTGACGGCGGCTCGCACACTGAAGCTTTCTTT
length: 14; J: TRBJ1-5; size: NA; D: NA; V: TRBV6-2/TRBV6-3; CDR3: CASRDRDGNQPQHF; DNA: TGTGCCAGCAGGGACCGGGACGGAAATCAGCCCCAGCATTTT
length: 16; J: TRBJ1-1; size: many; D: NA; V: TRBV19; CDR3: CASSIVGGSMNTEAFF; DNA: TGTGCCAGTAGTATAGTGGGAGGCTCCATGAACACTGAAGCTTTCTTT
length: 16; J: TRBJ2-1; size: many; D: NA; V: TRBV7-8; CDR3: CASSLAPGLPYNEQFF; DNA: TGTGCCAGCAGCTTAGCGCCTGGACTACCCTACAATGAGCAGTTCTTC
length: 12; J: TRBJ2-1; size: NA; D: TRBD1; V: TRBV12-3/TRBV12-4; CDR3: CASSLGQGQQFF; DNA: TGTGCCAGCAGTTTGGGACAGGGACAGCAGTTCTTC
length: 14; J: TRBJ1-2; size: once; D: NA; V: TRBV7-8; CDR3: CASSLDGGRSGYTF; DNA: TGTGCCAGCAGCTTAGACGGCGGGAGATCTGGCTACACCTTC
length: 17; J: TRBJ2-1; size: NA; D: TRBD1; V: TRBV12-3/TRBV12-4; CDR3: CASSPGTGPSSYNEQFF; DNA: TGTGCCAGCAGCCCTGGGACAGGTCCGAGCTCCTACAATGAGCAGTTCTTC
length: 15; J: TRBJ1-6; size: NA; D: NA; V: TRBV7-9; CDR3: CASSHLEGYNSPLHF; DNA: TGTGCCAGCAGTCATCTTGAGGGGTATAATTCACCCCTCCACTTT
length: 15; J: TRBJ1-1; size: few; D: NA; V: TRBV5-1; CDR3: CASSSRDRRTPEAFF; DNA: TGCGCCAGCAGCTCCCGGGACCGAAGAACCCCTGAAGCTTTCTTT
length: 16; J: TRBJ1-6; size: once; D: NA; V: TRBV6-1; CDR3: CASSVDSSIPLASLHF; DNA: TGTGCCAGCAGCGTGGACAGCAGCATACCCCTCGCATCCCTCCACTTT
length: 13; J: TRBJ1-2; size: many; D: NA; V: TRBV6-1; CDR3: CASSEADPTGYTF; DNA: TGTGCCAGCAGTGAAGCAGACCCTACAGGCTACACCTTC
length: 14; J: TRBJ1-2; size: many; D: NA; V: TRBV6-2/TRBV6-3; CDR3: CASSYADRGYGYTF; DNA: TGTGCCAGCAGTTACGCAGATCGGGGTTATGGCTACACCTTC
length: 14; J: TRBJ1-2; size: few; D: TRBD1; V: TRBV19; CDR3: CASSSGQGADGYTF; DNA: TGTGCCAGTAGTAGTGGACAGGGGGCTGACGGCTACACCTTC
length: 16; J: TRBJ2-3; size: few; D: TRBD1; V: TRBV19; CDR3: CASSSLQGAGTDTQYF; DNA: TGTGCCAGTAGTTCTTTACAGGGGGCGGGTACAGATACGCAGTATTTT
length: 14; J: TRBJ1-5; size: NA; D: NA; V: TRBV9; CDR3: CASSAGHNNQPQHF; DNA: TGTGCCAGCAGCGCAGGACACAACAATCAGCCCCAGCATTTT
length: 13; J: TRBJ2-1; size: NA; D: NA; V: TRBV30; CDR3: CAWSVRVVDEQFF; DNA: TGTGCCTGGAGTGTTCGTGTGGTTGATGAGCAGTTCTTC
length: 13; J: TRBJ1-2; size: many; D: NA; V: TRBV2; CDR3: CASRPTADYGYTF; DNA: TGTGCCAGCAGACCGACGGCAGACTATGGCTACACCTTC
length: 11; J: TRBJ2-5; size: many; D: NA; V: TRBV11-2; CDR3: CASSLGQAQYF; DNA: TGTGCCAGCAGCTTAGGACAGGCCCAGTACTTC
length: 15; J: TRBJ2-5; size: NA; D: TRBD1; V: TRBV5-1; CDR3: CASSSGTGGLETQYF; DNA: TGCGCCAGCAGTTCCGGGACAGGGGGTTTGGAGACCCAGTACTTC
length: 11; J: TRBJ1-1; size: few; D: NA; V: TRBV29-1; CDR3: CSVVGDTEAFF; DNA: TGCAGCGTTGTGGGAGACACTGAAGCTTTCTTT
length: 16; J: TRBJ2-1; size: many; D: TRBD2; V: TRBV3-1; CDR3: CASSQTSGATGNEQFF; DNA: TGTGCCAGCAGCCAAACTAGCGGGGCTACGGGGAATGAGCAGTTCTTC
length: 14; J: TRBJ1-5; size: NA; D: NA; V: TRBV19; CDR3: CASSIPGFDQPQHF; DNA: TGTGCCAGTAGTATACCCGGTTTCGATCAGCCCCAGCATTTT
length: 13; J: TRBJ2-3; size: few; D: NA; V: TRBV12-3/TRBV12-4; CDR3: CASSPHPGDTQYF; DNA: TGTGCCAGCAGTCCCCACCCTGGGGATACGCAGTATTTT
length: 15; J: TRBJ2-3; size: NA; D: TRBD2; V: TRBV13; CDR3: CASSPLLAGGYTQYF; DNA: TGTGCCAGCAGCCCACTACTAGCGGGGGGCTATACGCAGTATTTT
length: 13; J: TRBJ2-5; size: few; D: NA; V: TRBV6-5; CDR3: CASSYGHQETQYF; DNA: TGTGCCAGCAGTTACGGACATCAAGAGACCCAGTACTTC
length: 15; J: TRBJ1-2; size: NA; D: NA; V: TRBV15; CDR3: CATSRSPQESYGYTF; DNA: TGTGCCACCAGCAGAAGCCCCCAGGAGTCCTATGGCTACACCTTC
length: 16; J: TRBJ2-3; size: NA; D: TRBD2; V: TRBV19; CDR3: CASSNLAGAFTDTQYF; DNA: TGTGCCAGTAGTAATCTAGCGGGGGCCTTCACAGATACGCAGTATTTT
length: 15; J: TRBJ2-1; size: many; D: NA; V: TRBV12-3/TRBV12-4; CDR3: CASRPDLSNYNEQFF; DNA: TGTGCCAGCAGGCCCGACTTATCCAACTACAATGAGCAGTTCTTC
length: 14; J: TRBJ1-2; size: NA; D: NA; V: TRBV7-8; CDR3: CASSYRDIGNGYTF; DNA: TGTGCCAGCAGCTACCGGGACATAGGCAATGGCTACACCTTC
length: 12; J: TRBJ2-5; size: NA; D: NA; V: TRBV10-2; CDR3: CASKADLETQYF; DNA: TGCGCCAGCAAGGCGGATTTGGAGACCCAGTACTTC
length: 14; J: TRBJ2-5; size: NA; D: TRBD1; V: TRBV20-1; CDR3: CSARLDRDVETQYF; DNA: TGCAGTGCCCGCCTTGACAGGGATGTCGAGACCCAGTACTTC
length: 14; J: TRBJ1-1; size: NA; D: NA; V: TRBV20-1; CDR3: CGATPTGLNTEAFF; DNA: TGCGGTGCTACCCCGACAGGTTTGAACACTGAAGCTTTCTTT
length: 12; J: TRBJ1-1; size: NA; D: TRBD1; V: TRBV6-2/TRBV6-3; CDR3: CASSKRGPEAFF; DNA: TGTGCCAGCAGTAAAAGGGGGCCTGAAGCTTTCTTT
length: 14; J: TRBJ1-1; size: few; D: NA; V: TRBV2; CDR3: CASIRRKGNTEAFF; DNA: TGTGCCAGCATCCGCAGGAAAGGGAACACTGAAGCTTTCTTT
length: 14; J: TRBJ1-1; size: many; D: NA; V: TRBV7-9; CDR3: CASSLRVESTEAFF; DNA: TGTGCCAGCAGCTTACGTGTGGAAAGCACTGAAGCTTTCTTT
length: 15; J: TRBJ2-1; size: NA; D: TRBD2; V: TRBV6-8; CDR3: CASSYIQRGANEQFF; DNA: TGTGCCAGCAGTTACATCCAGCGGGGGGCAAATGAGCAGTTCTTC
length: 13; J: TRBJ1-1; size: many; D: NA; V: TRBV7-2; CDR3: CASSYTANTEAFF; DNA: TGTGCCAGCAGCTATACAGCGAACACTGAAGCTTTCTTT
length: 17; J: TRBJ1-5; size: NA; D: NA; V: TRBV6-5; CDR3: CASSLRALRPIGQPQHF; DNA: TGTGCCAGCAGTTTGAGGGCTCTTAGACCGATCGGTCAGCCCCAGCATTTT